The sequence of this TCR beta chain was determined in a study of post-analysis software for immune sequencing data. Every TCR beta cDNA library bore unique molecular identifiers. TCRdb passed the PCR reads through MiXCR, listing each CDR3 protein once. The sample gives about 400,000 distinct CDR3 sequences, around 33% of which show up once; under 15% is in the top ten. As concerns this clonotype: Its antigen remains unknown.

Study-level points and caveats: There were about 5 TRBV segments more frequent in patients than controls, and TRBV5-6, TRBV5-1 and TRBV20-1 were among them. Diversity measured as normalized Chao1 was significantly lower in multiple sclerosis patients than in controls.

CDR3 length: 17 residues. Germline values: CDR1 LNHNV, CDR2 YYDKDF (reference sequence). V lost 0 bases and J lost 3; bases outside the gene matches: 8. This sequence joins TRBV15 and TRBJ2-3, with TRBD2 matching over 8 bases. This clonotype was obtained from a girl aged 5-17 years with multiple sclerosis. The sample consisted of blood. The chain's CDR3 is CATSRELGGGRTDTQYF. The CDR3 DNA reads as TGTGCCACCAGCAGAGAATTAGGCGGGGGGAGGACAGATACGCAGTATTTT.